These T cell receptor beta chains were read from a single sample in a study of identifying expanded T cells in peripheral blood. Assay: immunoSEQ multiplex PCR; the TCRdb copy retains only in-frame clones and omits some. The repertoire consists of fewer than 85,000 clones, with 84% occurring once and the leading ten covering about 20%. Source material: blood. Receptors originate from a person between 18 and 75 years old in good health. The CDR3 runs from the conserved cysteine through the conserved F or W. The D gene is left open where the match is weak. Clone size is stated in some rows and not others, as once, few, many or a class when expanded.

v_gene	d_gene	j_gene	abundance	CDR3nt	CDR3aa
TRBV27	TRBD1	TRBJ2-7	NA	TGTGCCAGCAGTTGGGGCCCCGGGACAGGGACCTACGAGCAGTACTTC	CASSWGPGTGTYEQYF
TRBV2	TRBD2	TRBJ2-1	NA	TGTGCCAGCAGTGCCGGCGGGAGGGCCCAGGAGCAGTTCTTC	CASSAGGRAQEQFF
TRBV2	NA	TRBJ2-1	NA	TGTGCCAGCAGTGAAAGGGGGGGATTCTACAATGAGCAGTTCTTC	CASSERGGFYNEQFF
TRBV7-9	NA	TRBJ1-5	NA	TGTGCCAGCAGCCCCGCCGATTACGGCAATCAGCCCCAGCATTTT	CASSPADYGNQPQHF
TRBV6-5	NA	TRBJ2-5	NA	TGTGCCAGCAGTTACCGGAGTAGCCCACCCGAGACCCAGTACTTC	CASSYRSSPPETQYF
TRBV28	NA	TRBJ1-3	NA	TGTGCCAGCTTAAGCGGAACCTTCTCTGGAAACACCATATATTTT	CASLSGTFSGNTIYF
TRBV2	NA	TRBJ1-5	NA	TGTGCCAGCAGTGAAGCGGGGGGGCTCTATCAGCCCCAGCATTTT	CASSEAGGLYQPQHF
TRBV2	NA	TRBJ2-3	once	TGTGCCAGCAAGCCGACAGTAACCACAGATACGCAGTATTTT	CASKPTVTTDTQYF
TRBV6-5	NA	TRBJ2-3	NA	TGTGCCAGCAGTTACTATAACACAGATACGCAGTATTTT	CASSYYNTDTQYF
TRBV28	NA	TRBJ2-3	NA	TGTGCCAGCAGTTCCAGGGTTAGGGGCACAGATACGCAGTATTTT	CASSSRVRGTDTQYF
TRBV5-6	TRBD1	TRBJ1-4	NA	TGTGCCAGCAGCTTACCGGGACAGGACACAGAAAAACTGTTTTTT	CASSLPGQDTEKLFF
TRBV5-4	NA	TRBJ2-3	NA	TGTGCCAGCAGCTTGGGGCTACCCACAGATACGCAGTATTTT	CASSLGLPTDTQYF
TRBV28	NA	TRBJ2-1	NA	TGTGCCAGCACATTACCACAGGGCTCGTACAATGAGCAGTTCTTC	CASTLPQGSYNEQFF
TRBV19	NA	TRBJ2-7	NA	TGTGCCAGTAGTACCGGACACGGCGCACGAGTCCGAAAATACGAGCAGTACTTC	CASSTGHGARVRKYEQYF
TRBV7-3	NA	TRBJ2-3	NA	TGTGCCAGCAGCCCCGAGCACAGGGTTGGCACAGATACGCAGTATTTT	CASSPEHRVGTDTQYF
TRBV9	TRBD2	TRBJ2-7	NA	TGTGCCAGCAGCGTAGCCCCGACTAGCGGGACCTCCTACGAGCAGTACTTC	CASSVAPTSGTSYEQYF
TRBV18	TRBD1	TRBJ1-4	NA	TGTGCCAGCTCACGACTCGGGACAGTAGGCGGTGAAAAACTGTTTTTT	CASSRLGTVGGEKLFF
TRBV7-9	NA	TRBJ1-3	NA	TGTGCCAGCAGCCTACTTACTCTATTCTCTGGAAACACCATATATTTT	CASSLLTLFSGNTIYF
TRBV18	TRBD1	TRBJ1-1	NA	TGTGCCAGCTCATCCCAGGGGGCTGAGACTGAAGCTTTCTTT	CASSSQGAETEAFF
TRBV28	NA	TRBJ2-2	once	TGTGCCAGCCGTTCGCCAGGGACCGGGGAGCTGTTTTTT	CASRSPGTGELFF
TRBV5-1	NA	TRBJ2-3	NA	TGCGCCAGCAGCTTGGAGGGGCGCGGGGATACGCAGTATTTT	CASSLEGRGDTQYF
TRBV29-1	TRBD1	TRBJ2-7	NA	TGCAGCGTTGTCCGACAGGGGGTAAGCTACGAGCAGTACTTC	CSVVRQGVSYEQYF
TRBV18	TRBD1	TRBJ1-1	NA	TGTGCCAGCTCAAGACGACAGGGAACGAACACTGAAGCTTTCTTT	CASSRRQGTNTEAFF
TRBV11-2	TRBD1	TRBJ2-1	NA	TGTGCCAGCAGCCACAGACAGGGCGCTAATGAGCAGTTCTTC	CASSHRQGANEQFF
TRBV27	NA	TRBJ2-3	NA	TGTGCCAGCAGTTTATCTGGACTTGATACGCAGTATTTT	CASSLSGLDTQYF
TRBV27	TRBD2	TRBJ2-1	NA	TGTGCCAGCAGTTTCGGACTAGCGGGGTTCAATGAGCAGTTCTTC	CASSFGLAGFNEQFF
TRBV7-2	TRBD2	TRBJ2-2	NA	TGTGCCAGCAGCGGGACTAGCGGGCTCACCGGGGAGCTGTTTTTT	CASSGTSGLTGELFF
TRBV28	NA	TRBJ1-2	NA	TGTGCCAGCCTTTCCCCTGAGGGGGATTATGGCTACACCTTC	CASLSPEGDYGYTF
TRBV28	NA	TRBJ1-1	NA	TGTGCCAGCAGTCACAGCCGGGTCCAGAACACTGAAGCTTTCTTT	CASSHSRVQNTEAFF
TRBV7-6	NA	TRBJ2-5	NA	TGTGCCAGCAGCTTAGCAGGGCGGGAGACCCAGTACTTC	CASSLAGRETQYF
TRBV5-1	TRBD1	TRBJ2-6	NA	TGCGCCAGCAGCCCCGGACAGGGGGGCTCTGGGGCCAACGTCCTGACTTTC	CASSPGQGGSGANVLTF
TRBV5-6	NA	TRBJ2-3	NA	TGTGCCAGCAGCTACCAGGGGTTCACGCGGGGCACAGATACGCAGTATTTT	CASSYQGFTRGTDTQYF
TRBV29-1	TRBD1	TRBJ1-2	few	TGCAGCGTTTCAGGGGGCAACTATGGCTACACCTTC	CSVSGGNYGYTF
TRBV5-5	NA	TRBJ1-4	NA	TGTGCCAGCAGCTTGGTGGGTGAAAAACTGTTTTTT	CASSLVGEKLFF
TRBV7-6	TRBD2	TRBJ2-3	NA	TGTGCCAGCAGCCCCGGACTAGCGGGGGGGTTCGATACGCAGTATTTT	CASSPGLAGGFDTQYF
TRBV28	NA	TRBJ2-3	NA	TGTGCCAGCAGTTTTCTCCAGGGACTCTCTAGCACAGATACGCAGTATTTT	CASSFLQGLSSTDTQYF
TRBV30	NA	TRBJ1-1	few	TGTGCCTGGAGCTATCCAGGGGTTGGAGCTTTCTTT	CAWSYPGVGAFF
TRBV4-2	NA	TRBJ2-5	once	TGTGCCAGCAGCCAAGGGGACGGAACTCGACAAGAGACCCAGTACTTC	CASSQGDGTRQETQYF
TRBV7-2	TRBD1	TRBJ1-5	few	TGTGCCAGCAGCTCGGGACAGGAGAATCAGCCCCAGCATTTT	CASSSGQENQPQHF
TRBV28	TRBD2	TRBJ2-1	NA	TGTGCCAGCAGTTTAACTAGCGGGAGGGGCAATGAGCAGTTCTTC	CASSLTSGRGNEQFF
TRBV7-2	NA	TRBJ1-2	NA	TGTGCCAGCAGCTTAGCACCGAACTATGGCTACACCTTC	CASSLAPNYGYTF
TRBV19	TRBD1	TRBJ2-1	NA	TGTGCCAGTATGACAGGGGACCCCTACAATGAGCAGTTCTTC	CASMTGDPYNEQFF
TRBV19	TRBD2	TRBJ2-1	NA	TGTGCCAGTAGTATCCTAGCGGAAGTTTACAATGAGCAGTTCTTC	CASSILAEVYNEQFF
TRBV7-2	NA	TRBJ2-2	few	TGTGCCAGCAGCTTAGAGGTTAGCGGGGAGCTGTTTTTT	CASSLEVSGELFF
TRBV7-6	TRBD1	TRBJ2-4	NA	TGTGCCAGCAGCTTAGAGCCGGGACAGAAAAACATTCAGTACTTC	CASSLEPGQKNIQYF
TRBV7-6	NA	TRBJ2-7	NA	TGTGCCAGCAGCTCGTCCGTCTCCTACGAGCAGTACTTC	CASSSSVSYEQYF